Many counts were recorded for the clone carrying this T cell receptor beta chain. Its target is not known. This sample is drawn from a study of molecular identifiers for immune sequencing clone quantification. The wider study: Within a replicate experiment, RNA obtained from either about 20,000 or 100,000 naive CD8 cells was divided into five aliquots, and four of those aliquots were then sequenced.

TCRdb re-called the PCR reads with MiXCR, one entry per CDR3 protein. Of about 630,000 distinct CDR3 sequences in the sample, about 25% are singletons; the top ten hold 0.78%. CDR1 is LGHNA and CDR2 is YSLEER in the germline V gene. The CDR3 is 13 residues long. V was clipped by 3 bases and J by 8 bases, with 13 bases between them. General observations from the study: Reports indicate spiked Jurkat TCR RNA from one cell could be found among approximately 1 million naive cells.

Specimen: naive CD8+ T cells from blood, with Jurkat cell RNA spiked in. Subset specified: FACS-sorted CD8+CD4-CCR7+CD45RA+ naive T cells. This receptor was identified in a human donor in good health. Some libraries in this study had Jurkat cell RNA spiked in. The rearrangement uses TRBV4-3 and TRBJ1-1; the D is unclear. CDR3 nucleotide sequence: TGCGCCAGCAGCCAGCGCCCGGACTCGGAAGCTTTCTTT. This translates into CASSQRPDSEAFF.